A selection of T cell receptor beta chains follows, all from one sample in a study of T-cell reconstitution after alpha-beta-depleted transplantation in children. TCRdb re-called the PCR reads with MiXCR, one entry per CDR3 protein. The table records more than 400,000 distinct CDR3 sequences, over 9.5% of them present only once. Here the sequenced sample was PBMCs, mostly from graft donor cells, taken 180 days after TCRalphabeta/CD19-depleted stem cell transplant. Receptor source: a female patient under 10 years old who had a stem cell transplant for aplastic anemia, so the T cells may come from the graft donor. Each CDR3 is given with its conserved first and last residue. A D gene is named only where the DNA matches it firmly. Rows may omit the clone size; those that give it use once, few, many or a size class.

CDR3aa: CASSARTGDNSPLHF
CDR3nt: TGTGCCAGCAGTGCTCGGACAGGGGATAATTCACCCCTCCACTTT
d_gene: TRBD1
abundance: many
v_gene: TRBV28
j_gene: TRBJ1-6

CDR3aa: CSASSSSGKNIQYF
CDR3nt: TGCAGTGCTAGCAGTTCCTCGGGCAAAAACATTCAGTACTTC
d_gene: -
abundance: few
v_gene: TRBV20-1
j_gene: TRBJ2-4

CDR3aa: CASSPRTSGTSYNEQFF
CDR3nt: TGCGCCAGCAGCCCGAGGACTAGCGGGACTTCTTACAATGAGCAGTTCTTC
d_gene: TRBD2
abundance: -
v_gene: TRBV5-1
j_gene: TRBJ2-1

CDR3aa: CASSPSESGKKSYNEQFF
CDR3nt: TGTGCCAGCTCACCATCCGAAAGCGGGAAGAAATCCTACAATGAGCAGTTCTTC
d_gene: TRBD2
abundance: -
v_gene: TRBV18
j_gene: TRBJ2-1

CDR3aa: CASIGLTGMNTEAFF
CDR3nt: TGTGCCAGTATCGGGCTTACAGGGATGAACACTGAAGCTTTCTTT
d_gene: -
abundance: -
v_gene: TRBV19
j_gene: TRBJ1-1

CDR3aa: CASSQEVYRTGPNSPLHF
CDR3nt: TGTGCCAGCAGCCAAGAAGTCTATCGGACAGGGCCCAATTCACCCCTCCACTTT
d_gene: TRBD1
abundance: few
v_gene: TRBV4-2
j_gene: TRBJ1-6

CDR3aa: CSASGTGARNEQYF
CDR3nt: TGCAGTGCTAGCGGGACAGGGGCTCGGAACGAGCAGTACTTC
d_gene: TRBD1
abundance: many
v_gene: TRBV20-1
j_gene: TRBJ2-7

CDR3aa: CASSSQTSGRPFF
CDR3nt: TGTGCCAGCTCATCCCAGACTAGCGGGAGGCCGTTCTTC
d_gene: TRBD2
abundance: few
v_gene: TRBV18
j_gene: TRBJ2-1

CDR3aa: CASSSRGRGVKTQYF
CDR3nt: TGTGCCAGCAGCTCTCGGGGTCGAGGAGTGAAGACCCAGTACTTC
d_gene: -
abundance: -
v_gene: TRBV11-2
j_gene: TRBJ2-5

CDR3aa: CASFRPGLAGYNEQFF
CDR3nt: TGTGCCAGCTTTCGCCCCGGACTAGCGGGGTACAATGAGCAGTTCTTC
d_gene: TRBD2
abundance: few
v_gene: TRBV27
j_gene: TRBJ2-1

CDR3aa: CASSLDRAPNTEAFF
CDR3nt: TGTGCCAGCAGTCTCGACAGGGCCCCGAACACTGAAGCTTTCTTT
d_gene: TRBD1
abundance: many
v_gene: TRBV6-5
j_gene: TRBJ1-1